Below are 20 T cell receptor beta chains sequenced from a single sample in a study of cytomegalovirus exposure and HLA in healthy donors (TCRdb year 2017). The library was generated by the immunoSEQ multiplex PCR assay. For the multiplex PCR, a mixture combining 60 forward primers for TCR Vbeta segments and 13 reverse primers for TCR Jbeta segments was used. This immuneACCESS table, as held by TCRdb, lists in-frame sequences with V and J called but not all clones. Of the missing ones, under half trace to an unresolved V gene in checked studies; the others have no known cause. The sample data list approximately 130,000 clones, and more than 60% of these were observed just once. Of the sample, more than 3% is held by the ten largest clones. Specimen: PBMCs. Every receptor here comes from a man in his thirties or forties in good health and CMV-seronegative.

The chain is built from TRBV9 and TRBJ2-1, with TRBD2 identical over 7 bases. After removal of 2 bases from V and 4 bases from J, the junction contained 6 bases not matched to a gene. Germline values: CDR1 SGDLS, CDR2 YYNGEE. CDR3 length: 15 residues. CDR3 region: CASSVSGLGYNEQFF. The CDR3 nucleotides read TGTGCCAGCAGCGTTAGCGGGCTGGGTTACAATGAGCAGTTCTTC.

For the CDR3, the DNA is TGTGCCAGCAGCTTAGACGCTAGCGGGGGTCCCTGGGGGGAGACCCAGTACTTC. Translated, it gives CASSLDASGGPWGETQYF. V and J are TRBV7-2 and TRBJ2-5; 10 nucleotides align to TRBD2. In germline, CDR1 is SGHTA, CDR2 FQGNSA. This CDR3 spans 18 amino acids. V shed 1 base and J 5 bases; nucleotides not matched to a gene: 13.

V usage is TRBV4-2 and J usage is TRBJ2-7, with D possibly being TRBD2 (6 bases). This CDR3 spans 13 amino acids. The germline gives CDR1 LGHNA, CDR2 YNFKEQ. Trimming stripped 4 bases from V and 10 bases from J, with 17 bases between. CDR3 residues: CASSPGGSTLQYF. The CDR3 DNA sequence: TGTGCCAGCAGCCCTGGGGGGTCGACCCTCCAGTACTTC.

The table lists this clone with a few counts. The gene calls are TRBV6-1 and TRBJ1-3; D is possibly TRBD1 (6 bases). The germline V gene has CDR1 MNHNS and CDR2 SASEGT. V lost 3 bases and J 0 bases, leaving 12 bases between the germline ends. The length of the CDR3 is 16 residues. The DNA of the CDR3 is TGTGCCAGCAGTGATTCAGGGGTCCTCTCTGGAAACACCATATATTTT. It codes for CASSDSGVLSGNTIYF.

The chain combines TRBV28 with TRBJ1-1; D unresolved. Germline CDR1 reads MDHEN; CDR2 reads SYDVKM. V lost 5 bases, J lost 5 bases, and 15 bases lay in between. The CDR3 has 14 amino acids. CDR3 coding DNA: TGTGCCAGCAGTCCCTTCAATCGCGGAACTGAAGCTTTCTTT. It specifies CASSPFNRGTEAFF.

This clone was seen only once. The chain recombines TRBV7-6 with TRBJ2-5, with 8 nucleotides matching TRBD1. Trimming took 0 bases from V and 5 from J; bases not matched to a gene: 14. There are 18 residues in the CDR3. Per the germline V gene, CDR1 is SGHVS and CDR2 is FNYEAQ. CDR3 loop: CASSLAGQGAFFGETQYF. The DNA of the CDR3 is TGTGCCAGCAGCTTAGCAGGGCAGGGGGCTTTCTTTGGGGAGACCCAGTACTTC.

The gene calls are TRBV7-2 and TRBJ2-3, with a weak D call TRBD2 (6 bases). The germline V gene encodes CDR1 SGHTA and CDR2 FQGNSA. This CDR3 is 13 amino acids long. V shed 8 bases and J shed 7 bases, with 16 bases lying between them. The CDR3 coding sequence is TGTGCCAGCGACTTTAGCGGCGGCTATACGCAGTATTTT. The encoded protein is CASDFSGGYTQYF.

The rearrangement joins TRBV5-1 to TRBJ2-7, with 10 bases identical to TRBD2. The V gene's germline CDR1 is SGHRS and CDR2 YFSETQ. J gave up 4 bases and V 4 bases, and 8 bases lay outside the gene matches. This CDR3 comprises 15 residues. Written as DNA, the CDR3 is TGCGCCAGCAGCGAAACCCCTAGCGGGGGTTACGAGCAGTACTTC. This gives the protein CASSETPSGGYEQYF.

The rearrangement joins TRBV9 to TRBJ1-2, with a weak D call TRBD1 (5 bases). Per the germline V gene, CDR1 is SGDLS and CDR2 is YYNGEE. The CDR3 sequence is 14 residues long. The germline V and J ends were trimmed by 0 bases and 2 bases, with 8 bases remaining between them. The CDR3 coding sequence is TGTGCCAGCAGCGTAGTCCAGGGAAACTATGGCTACACCTTC. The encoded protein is CASSVVQGNYGYTF.

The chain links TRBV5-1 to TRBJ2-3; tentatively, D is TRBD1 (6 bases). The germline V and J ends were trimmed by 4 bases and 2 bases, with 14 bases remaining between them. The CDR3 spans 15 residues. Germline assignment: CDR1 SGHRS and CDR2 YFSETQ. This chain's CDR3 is CASSGPGHITDTQYF. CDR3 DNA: TGCGCCAGCAGCGGCCCGGGACACATCACAGATACGCAGTATTTT.

The CDR3 is CASSPVRGQGRVEQYF. In DNA form, the CDR3 reads TGTGCCAGCAGTCCTGTGAGGGGACAGGGGCGCGTCGAGCAGTACTTC. This rearrangement joins TRBV7-2 to TRBJ2-7; TRBD1 matches at 10 bases. Germline values: CDR1 SGHTA, CDR2 FQGNSA. Trimming removed 6 bases from V and 6 bases from J; junction bases left unmatched: 14. The CDR3 covers 16 residues.

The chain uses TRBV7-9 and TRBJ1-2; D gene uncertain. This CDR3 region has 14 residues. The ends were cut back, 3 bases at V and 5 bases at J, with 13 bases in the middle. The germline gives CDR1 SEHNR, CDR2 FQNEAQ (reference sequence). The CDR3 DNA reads TGTGCCAGCAGCTTTCTCCAGATTTTATATGGCTACACCTTC. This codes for CASSFLQILYGYTF.

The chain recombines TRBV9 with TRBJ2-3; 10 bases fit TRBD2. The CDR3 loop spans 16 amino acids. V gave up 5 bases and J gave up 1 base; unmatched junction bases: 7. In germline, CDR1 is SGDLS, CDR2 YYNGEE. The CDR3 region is CASSYGGTSGTDTQYF. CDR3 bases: TGTGCCAGCAGTTATGGGGGGACTAGCGGCACAGATACGCAGTATTTT.

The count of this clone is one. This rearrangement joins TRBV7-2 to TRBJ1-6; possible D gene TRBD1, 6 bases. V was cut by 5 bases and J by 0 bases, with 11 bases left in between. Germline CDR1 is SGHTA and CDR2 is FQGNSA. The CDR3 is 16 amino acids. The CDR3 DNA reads TGTGCCAGCAGCAAGACAGGCTTCTCCTATAATTCACCCCTCCACTTT. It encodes CASSKTGFSYNSPLHF. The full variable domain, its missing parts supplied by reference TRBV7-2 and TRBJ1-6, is GAGVSQSPSNKVTEKGKDVELRCDPISGHTALYWYRQSLGQGLEFLIYFQGNSAPDKSGLPSDRFSAERTGGSVSTLTIQRTQQEDSAVYLCASSKTGFSYNSPLHFGNGTRLTVT.

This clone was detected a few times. The CDR3 DNA reads as TGCGCCAGCAGCTTCGGGACTAGCGGGAGGGGGGCCTACGAGCAGTACTTC. Translation: CASSFGTSGRGAYEQYF. V gene TRBV5-1 combines with J gene TRBJ2-7, with 16 positions matching TRBD2. Losses at the gene ends were 2 bases for V and 2 bases for J; bases not matched to a gene: 4. Germline loops: CDR1 SGHRS, CDR2 YFSETQ. The CDR3 totals 17 residues.

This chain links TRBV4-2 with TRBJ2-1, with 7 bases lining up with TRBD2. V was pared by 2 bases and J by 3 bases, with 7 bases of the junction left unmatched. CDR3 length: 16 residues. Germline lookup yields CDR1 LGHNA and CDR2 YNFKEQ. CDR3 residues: CASSQPAGVVYNEQFF. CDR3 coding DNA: TGTGCCAGCAGCCAACCCGCGGGGGTAGTCTACAATGAGCAGTTCTTC.

In nucleotides, the CDR3 is TGTGCCAGTGGGGCGAGCGGGGGGCCTTTAAATGAGCAGTTCTTC. This gives the protein CASGASGGPLNEQFF. The J gene is TRBJ2-1, the V gene TRBV2; 9 bases line up with TRBD2. This CDR3 is 15 amino acids long. Germline V lookup: CDR1 SNHLY, CDR2 FYNNEI. The V segment lost 9 bases and the J segment 7 bases; nucleotides outside the gene matches: 13.

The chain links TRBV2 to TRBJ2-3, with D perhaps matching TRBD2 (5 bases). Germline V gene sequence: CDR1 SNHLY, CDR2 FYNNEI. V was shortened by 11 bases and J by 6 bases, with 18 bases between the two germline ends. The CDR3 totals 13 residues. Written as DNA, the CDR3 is TGTGCCTCTTTATCGGGGTTAGGGGATACGCAGTATTTT. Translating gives CASLSGLGDTQYF.

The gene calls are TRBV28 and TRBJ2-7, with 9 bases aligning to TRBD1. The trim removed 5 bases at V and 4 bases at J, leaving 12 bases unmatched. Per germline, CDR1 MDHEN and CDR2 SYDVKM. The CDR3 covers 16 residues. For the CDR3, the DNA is TGTGCCAGCAGTATGCACCCCGGACAGGGGTCGTACGAGCAGTACTTC. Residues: CASSMHPGQGSYEQYF.

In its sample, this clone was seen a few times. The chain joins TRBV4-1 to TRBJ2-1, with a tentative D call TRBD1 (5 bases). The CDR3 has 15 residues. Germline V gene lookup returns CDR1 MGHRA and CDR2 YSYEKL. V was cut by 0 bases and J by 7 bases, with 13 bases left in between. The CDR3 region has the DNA TGCGCCAGCAGCCAAGAGTCGTGGCAGGGAAATGAGCAGTTCTTC. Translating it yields CASSQESWQGNEQFF.